These 7 T cell receptor beta chains share one sample of origin, sequenced in a study of blood T cell repertoires in COVID-19. Generated by immunoSEQ multiplex PCR, the TCRdb table keeps only in-frame clones and is missing some. The sample yields about 310,000 clones, about 90% seen once. The sequenced material came from peripheral blood. The receptors shown here come from a woman aged 50 to 60 who had recovered from COVID-19.

The chain employs TRBV2 and TRBJ2-5, with 8 bases identical to TRBD1. V shed 6 bases, J shed 6 bases, and the junction held 18 bases outside the gene matches. Germline V lookup: CDR1 SNHLY, CDR2 FYNNEI. This CDR3 is built from 17 residues. The CDR3 DNA follows: TGTGCCAGCAGAAATAGAGCTTTTGGACAGGGTGGGAAGACCCAGTACTTC. Residues: CASRNRAFGQGGKTQYF.

The chain is built from TRBV29-1 and TRBJ2-5; D is ambiguous. The CDR3 totals 11 residues. The V end lost 5 bases, the J end lost 2 bases, and 6 bases lay between the germline ends. Per the germline V gene, CDR1 is SQVTM and CDR2 is ANQGSEA. As DNA, the CDR3 is TGCAGCGTTAGCCGTCAAGAGACCCAGTACTTC. Its protein is CSVSRQETQYF. The full variable domain, completed using reference TRBV29-1 and TRBJ2-5, is SAVISQKPSRDICQRGTSLTIQCQVDSQVTMMFWYRQQPGQSLTLIATANQGSEATYESGFVIDKFPISRPNLTFSTLTVSNMSPEDSSIYLCSVSRQETQYFGPGTRLLVL.

The chain employs TRBV28 and TRBJ2-5, with 8 bases that match TRBD1. This CDR3 comprises 13 residues. The germline V gene encodes CDR1 MDHEN and CDR2 SYDVKM. V lost 6 bases, J lost 5 bases, and 5 bases stayed unmatched. The CDR3 is CASSEYRGETQYF. The CDR3 coding sequence is TGTGCCAGCAGCGAATACAGGGGGGAGACCCAGTACTTC.

The V gene is TRBV7-2, the J gene TRBJ2-6; 8 positions agree with TRBD1. Looked up from germline, CDR1 is SGHTA and CDR2 is FQGNSA. The CDR3 extends over 18 amino acids. Trimming took 5 bases from V and 4 from J; bases not matched to a gene: 13. The CDR3, as DNA: TGTGCCAGCAGCCCCCTACAGGGGGGCGCATCAGGGGCCAACGTCCTGACTTTC. Protein product: CASSPLQGGASGANVLTF.

Remarks on this clone: This sample also contains other DNA sequences that code for the same CDR3. The V and J genes are TRBV19 and TRBJ1-5; TRBD1 matches at 8 bases. Germline V gene lookup returns CDR1 LNHDA and CDR2 SQIVND (reference sequence). With 4 bases clipped from V and 4 bases from J, the junction kept 3 bases outside the gene matches. The CDR3 is 14 residues long. For the CDR3, the DNA is TGTGCCAGTAGTACCACAGGGGGTAATCAGCCCCAGCATTTT. Translating it yields CASSTTGGNQPQHF.

The rearrangement uses TRBV5-4 and TRBJ1-3, with D maybe TRBD1 (6 bases). V lost 0 bases and J lost 0, with 10 bases in between. This CDR3 is built from 16 residues. Germline CDR1 is SGHNT and CDR2 is YYREEE (reference sequence). In DNA form, the CDR3 reads TGTGCCAGCAGCTTGGGACAGGCGAGCTCTGGAAACACCATATATTTT. Its translation: CASSLGQASSGNTIYF.

The chain carries TRBV7-6 and TRBJ2-1; D might be TRBD1 (6 bases). Trimming removed 5 bases at V and 7 bases at J, with 18 bases between. CDR1 SGHVS and CDR2 FNYEAQ come from the germline V gene. The CDR3 extends over 15 amino acids. CDR3 amino acids: CASSLTGLMVNEQFF. The CDR3 region has the DNA TGTGCCAGCAGCCTTACAGGGTTAATGGTTAATGAGCAGTTCTTC.